This T cell receptor (beta chain) emerged from a study of cytomegalovirus exposure and HLA in healthy donors. On the study more broadly: Prior work identified 120 million or so unique TCR beta sequences in 150 million to 200 million T cells.

The PCR made use of 60 Vbeta and 13 Jbeta primers. Assay: immunoSEQ multiplex PCR; the TCRdb copy retains only in-frame clones and omits some. The table lists over 100,000 clones, around 77% of them singletons, with 4.2% in the top ten. A note on this clone: The antigen is not known.

Notes on the study in general: TCR sequences were mostly rare, though some public TCRs occurred in many donors. Per a prior analysis, the majority of TCR beta V segments were productive roughly 90% or roughly 30% of the time.

Trimming took 6 bases from V and 3 from J, leaving 9 bases between them. Germline-derived CDR1 and CDR2 are MDHEN and SYDVKM. The CDR3 length is 12 residues. This clonotype was sampled from a male donor in good health and CMV-seropositive. The source material was PBMCs. The chain combines TRBV28 with TRBJ2-7; TRBD2 might be the D (7 bases). CDR3 in DNA: TGTGCCAGCAGGGGGGGGCTCTACGAGCAGTACTTC. Amino acid sequence: CASRGGLYEQYF.